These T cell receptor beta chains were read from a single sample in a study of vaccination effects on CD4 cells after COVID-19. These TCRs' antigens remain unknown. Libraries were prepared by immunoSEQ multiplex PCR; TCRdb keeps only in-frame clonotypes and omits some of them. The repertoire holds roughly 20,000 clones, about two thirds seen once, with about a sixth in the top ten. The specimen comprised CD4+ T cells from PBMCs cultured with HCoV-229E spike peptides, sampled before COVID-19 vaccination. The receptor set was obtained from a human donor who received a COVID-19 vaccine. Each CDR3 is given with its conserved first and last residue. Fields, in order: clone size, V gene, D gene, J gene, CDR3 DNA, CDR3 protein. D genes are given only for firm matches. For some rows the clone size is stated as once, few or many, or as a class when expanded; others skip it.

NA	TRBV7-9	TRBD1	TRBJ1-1	TGTGCCAGCAGCTTCGGGGACAGGGGAACTGAAGCTTTCTTT	CASSFGDRGTEAFF
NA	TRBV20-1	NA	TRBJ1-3	TGCAGTGCTAGTGACGGTTTTGGAAACACCATATATTTT	CSASDGFGNTIYF
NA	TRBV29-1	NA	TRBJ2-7	TGCAGCGTTTCACTAGACCTACGAGACGGGCAGTACTTC	CSVSLDLRDGQYF
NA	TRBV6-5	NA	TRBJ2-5	TGTGCCAGCAGTTACTCACAGGGGAGGCCAGAGACCCAGTACTTC	CASSYSQGRPETQYF
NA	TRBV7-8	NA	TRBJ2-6	TGTGCCAGCAGCTTAGCGGGGGTTGGGGCCAACGTCCTGACTTTC	CASSLAGVGANVLTF
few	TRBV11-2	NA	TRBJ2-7	TGTGCCAGCAGCTTAATCACCTCAGAGGGCTCCTACGAGCAGTACTTC	CASSLITSEGSYEQYF
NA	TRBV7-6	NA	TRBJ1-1	TGTGCCAGCAGCTTAAGATACAGCACGAACACTGAAGCTTTCTTT	CASSLRYSTNTEAFF
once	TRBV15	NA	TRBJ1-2	TGTGCCACCAGCAGCTCCTGGGGTAACTATGGCTACACCTTC	CATSSSWGNYGYTF
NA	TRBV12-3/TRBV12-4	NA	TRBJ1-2	TGTGCCAGCAGCTCTTTAGGCAGCTATGGCTACACCTTC	CASSSLGSYGYTF
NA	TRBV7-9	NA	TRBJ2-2	TGTGCCAGCAGCTTAGCGGCGTCTAACACCGGGGAGCTGTTTTTT	CASSLAASNTGELFF
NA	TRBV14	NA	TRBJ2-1	TGTGCCAGCAGCAAATACAATGAGCAGTTCTTC	CASSKYNEQFF
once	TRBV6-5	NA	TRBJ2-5	TGTGCCAGCAGTCAGGACCCGGATGGGACCCAGTACTTC	CASSQDPDGTQYF
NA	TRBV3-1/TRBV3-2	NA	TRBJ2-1	TGTGCCAGCAGCATCTACAATGAGCAGTTCTTC	CASSIYNEQFF
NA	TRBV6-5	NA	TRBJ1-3	TGTGCCAGCAGCCCCGGGGCTGTTTCTGGAAACACCATATATTTT	CASSPGAVSGNTIYF
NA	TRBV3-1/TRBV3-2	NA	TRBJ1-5	TGTGCCAGCAGCCAAGACAGCTCAAATCAGCCCCAGCATTTT	CASSQDSSNQPQHF
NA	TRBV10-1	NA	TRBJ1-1	TGCGCCAGCAGTGCCCCGGGAAAAAGTGAAGCTTTCTTT	CASSAPGKSEAFF
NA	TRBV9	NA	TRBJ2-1	TGTGCCAGCAGCGTAGCTGCGGGCTCCTACAATGAGCAGTTCTTC	CASSVAAGSYNEQFF
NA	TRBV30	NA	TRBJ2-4	TGTGCCTGGAGTGTACCTCCCTGGGGCGGGGAGGAGGCTGCCAAAAACATTCAGTACTTC	CAWSVPPWGGEEAAKNIQYF
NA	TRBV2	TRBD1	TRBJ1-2	TGTGCCAGCACCCAGGACAGGGTCTCTGGCTACACCTTC	CASTQDRVSGYTF
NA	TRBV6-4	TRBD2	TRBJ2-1	TGTGCCAGCAGTGCAGCAGCGGGGGGGCGGAGTGAGCAGTTCTTC	CASSAAAGGRSEQFF
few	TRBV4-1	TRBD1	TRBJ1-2	TGCGCCAGCAGCCAAGGGGGACAGGGGGCAGTTAACTATGGCTACACCTTC	CASSQGGQGAVNYGYTF
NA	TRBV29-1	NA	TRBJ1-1	TGCAGCGGAGGGTTTCCTGAAGCTTTCTTT	CSGGFPEAFF
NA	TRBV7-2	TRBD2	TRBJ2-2	TGTGCCAGCAGCTTAGGGGGGGGAGTTCGCGCCGGGGAGCTGTTTTTT	CASSLGGGVRAGELFF
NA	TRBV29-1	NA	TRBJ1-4	TGCAGCGTGGGACAAACTAATGAAAAACTGTTTTTT	CSVGQTNEKLFF
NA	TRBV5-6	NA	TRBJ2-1	TGTGCCAGCAGCTTGGCCCGGGACATTCGCTCCTACAATGAGCAGTTCTTC	CASSLARDIRSYNEQFF
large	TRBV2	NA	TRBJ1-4	TGTGCCAGCAGTGAAGGCCGTAATTGGGAAAAACTGTTTTTT	CASSEGRNWEKLFF
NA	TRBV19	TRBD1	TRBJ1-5	TGTGCCAGTAGTTCGCAGGGGGGTAATCAGCCCCAGCATTTT	CASSSQGGNQPQHF
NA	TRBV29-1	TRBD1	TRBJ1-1	TGCAGCGTTGAATTCAGGCAGGGGGGCACTGAAGCTTTCTTT	CSVEFRQGGTEAFF
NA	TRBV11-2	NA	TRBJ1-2	TGTGCCAGCAGCTTAGTGGCTGGGGGCCGGGAGTGGGGTGGCTACACCTTC	CASSLVAGGREWGGYTF
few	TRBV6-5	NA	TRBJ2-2	TGTGCCAGCACAGGCACGGTCAGGAACACCGGGGAGCTGTTTTTT	CASTGTVRNTGELFF
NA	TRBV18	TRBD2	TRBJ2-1	TGTGCCAGCTCACCAGCTGGCGGGGGGAGTGGAAGTGAGCAGTTCTTC	CASSPAGGGSGSEQFF
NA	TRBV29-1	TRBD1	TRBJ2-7	TGCAGCGTTGAAGATCGGAGGACAGGCTCCTACGAGCAGTACTTC	CSVEDRRTGSYEQYF
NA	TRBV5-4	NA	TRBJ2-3	TGTGCCAGCAGGAGTGGGGGGAGGCCAGCCACAGATACGCAGTATTTT	CASRSGGRPATDTQYF
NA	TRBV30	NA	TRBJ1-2	TGTGCCTGGAGTGTGGCGGCGGGCTACACCTTC	CAWSVAAGYTF
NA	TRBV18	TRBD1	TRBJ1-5	TGTGCCAGCTCACCTATTCCCGGGACAGAGGGACAGCCCCAGCATTTT	CASSPIPGTEGQPQHF
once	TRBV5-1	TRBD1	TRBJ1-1	TGCGCCAGCAGCCGCTCCGCGGACAGGGGGGTCACTGAAGCTTTCTTT	CASSRSADRGVTEAFF
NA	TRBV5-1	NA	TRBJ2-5	TGCGCCAGCAGCGCTGAGGGCCAAGAGACCCAGTACTTC	CASSAEGQETQYF
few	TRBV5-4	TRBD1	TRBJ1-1	TGTGCCAGCAGGCTTGGGACAGCGAACACTGAAGCTTTCTTT	CASRLGTANTEAFF
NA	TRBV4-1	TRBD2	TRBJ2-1	TGCGCCAGCAGCCACCTAGCGGGAGCTGCTTACAATGAGCAGTTCTTC	CASSHLAGAAYNEQFF
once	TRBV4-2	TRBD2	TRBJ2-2	TGTGCCAGCCACGACGCGGGGCTAGCGGGAGCGACCGGGGAGCTGTTTTTT	CASHDAGLAGATGELFF
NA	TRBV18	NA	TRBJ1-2	TGTGCCAGCTCACCATCCCAGGACAGCCTTAACTATGGCTACACCTTC	CASSPSQDSLNYGYTF
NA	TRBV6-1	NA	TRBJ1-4	TGTGCCAGCAGTGAAGGGACCCTTAATGAAAAACTGTTTTTT	CASSEGTLNEKLFF
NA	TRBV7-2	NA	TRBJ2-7	TGTGCCAGCAGCTTATATCGGGTCGGGCAGGGGTACTACGAGCAGTACTTC	CASSLYRVGQGYYEQYF
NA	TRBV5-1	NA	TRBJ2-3	TGCGCCAGCAGCTTGGCCGACACAGGCGGTTTCACAGATACGCAGTATTTT	CASSLADTGGFTDTQYF
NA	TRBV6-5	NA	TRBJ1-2	TGTGCCAGCAGGCTACAGGGTGTAGCTAACTATGGCTACACCTTC	CASRLQGVANYGYTF
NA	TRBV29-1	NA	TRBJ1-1	TGCAGCGTTGGGGAGGGTTTCACTGAAGCTTTCTTT	CSVGEGFTEAFF
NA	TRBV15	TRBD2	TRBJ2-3	TGTGCCACCAGGCCCCGACTAGCGGGGGGGTTAACTAGCACAGATACGCAGTATTTT	CATRPRLAGGLTSTDTQYF
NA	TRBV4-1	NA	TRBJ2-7	TGCGCCAGCAGCCAAGGGGTCTCCTACGAGCAGTACTTC	CASSQGVSYEQYF
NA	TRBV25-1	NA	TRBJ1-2	TGTGCCAGCAGTGAATATGAGGGCAAGGAGGACTATGGCTACACCTTC	CASSEYEGKEDYGYTF
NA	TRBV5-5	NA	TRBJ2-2	TGTGCCAGCAGCTTGGAAGGGACAACGCCCGGGGAGCTGTTTTTT	CASSLEGTTPGELFF
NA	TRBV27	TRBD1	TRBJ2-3	TGTGCCAGCAGTTTGACAGGGCCACCAGATACGCAGTATTTT	CASSLTGPPDTQYF
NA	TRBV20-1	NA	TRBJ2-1	TGCAGTGCTAGAGGGAGGAGTGAGCAGTTCTTC	CSARGRSEQFF
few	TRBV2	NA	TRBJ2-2	TGTGCCAGCAGTGAACAATCGGGATTCGGCACCGGGGAGCTGTTTTTT	CASSEQSGFGTGELFF
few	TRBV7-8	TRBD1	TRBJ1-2	TGTGCCTCAGTGAAGGACAGGGGAGCGTATGGCTACACCTTC	CASVKDRGAYGYTF
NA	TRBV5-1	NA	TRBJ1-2	TGCGCCAGCAGCCCAGGACATACCAACTATGGCTACACCTTC	CASSPGHTNYGYTF
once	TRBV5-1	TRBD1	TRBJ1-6	TGCGCCAGCAGCCTCGGACAGGCCAGGGGTTCACCCCTCCACTTT	CASSLGQARGSPLHF
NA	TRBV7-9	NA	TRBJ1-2	TGTGCCAGCAGCTCTGGGAGTATCCGGGCTTATGGCTACACCTTC	CASSSGSIRAYGYTF
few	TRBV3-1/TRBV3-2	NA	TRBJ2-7	TGTGCCAGCAGCCAAGGGGGCGGGATGCAGTACTTC	CASSQGGGMQYF
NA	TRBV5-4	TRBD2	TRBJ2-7	TGTGCCAGCAGCTTGGTCATTAGCGGGAGCTCCTACGAGCAGTACTTC	CASSLVISGSSYEQYF